Presented here are 18 T cell receptor beta chains from one specimen sequenced in a study of shared clonotypes between healthy human individuals. Using immunoSEQ multiplex PCR, the repertoire was profiled, and TCRdb retains in-frame clones only, with some absent. The sample contains about 560,000 clones, about 80% of which appear only once. Sequencing was done on a sample of PBMCs. All receptors come from a woman between 40 and 50 years old in good health. Some clones in this sample may be carry-over from other donors' samples.

In its sample, this clone was seen a few times. The chain is built from TRBV5-6 and TRBJ1-5; D might be TRBD1 (5 bases). Per the germline V gene, CDR1 is SGHDT and CDR2 is YYEEEE. The CDR3 is made up of 15 amino acids. Trimming pared 3 bases from V and 0 bases from J, leaving 10 bases between. Written as DNA, the CDR3 is TGTGCCAGCAGCTCAGGGTTCTATAGCAATCAGCCCCAGCATTTT. It yields the protein CASSSGFYSNQPQHF.

V gene TRBV11-2 combines with J gene TRBJ2-2; D ambiguous. CDR3 length: 12 amino acids. CDR1 and CDR2 from the germline V gene are SGHAT and FQNNGV. Deletions cut 0 bases from V and 7 bases from J, with 3 bases between. The CDR3 loop is CASSLDFGELFF. In nucleotides, the CDR3 is TGTGCCAGCAGCTTAGATTTCGGGGAGCTGTTTTTT.

The V and J genes are TRBV5-4 and TRBJ2-2, with 11 nucleotides matching TRBD2. V shed 4 bases and J 7 bases; nucleotides not matched to a gene: 6. The CDR3 has 15 amino acids. Germline values: CDR1 SGHNT, CDR2 YYREEE (reference sequence). CDR3 in amino acids: CASSPLAGGLGELFF. CDR3 DNA: TGTGCCAGCAGCCCCCTAGCGGGAGGTCTCGGGGAGCTGTTTTTT.

This clone was seen only a few times. The chain couples TRBV2 to TRBJ1-1, with 8 bases matching TRBD1. The CDR3 is made up of 12 amino acids. The V segment lost 4 bases and the J segment 11 bases; nucleotides outside the gene matches: 6. Germline CDR1 reads SNHLY; CDR2 reads FYNNEI. The CDR3 is CASSVTRQGAFF. CDR3 sequence (DNA): TGTGCCAGCAGTGTAACGAGACAGGGGGCTTTCTTT.

The chain links TRBV28 to TRBJ1-1; 7 nucleotides align to TRBD1. The ends lost 5 bases at V and 1 base at J; junction bases unmatched: 10. The CDR3 length is 16 residues. The germline V gene has CDR1 MDHEN and CDR2 SYDVKM. CDR3 nucleotide sequence: TGTGCCAGCAGTATCCTAGGACAGGTGGGGAACACTGAAGCTTTCTTT. Amino acids: CASSILGQVGNTEAFF.

The V gene is TRBV9, the J gene TRBJ1-4; D not certain. This CDR3 has 16 residues. Looked up from germline, CDR1 is SGDLS and CDR2 is YYNGEE. V lost 1 base and J lost 9, with 19 bases in between. The CDR3 DNA follows: TGTGCCAGCAGCGTACGAGTTGTCCTCATGGGGAAAAAACTGTTTTTT. This translates into CASSVRVVLMGKKLFF. Full variable domain (missing parts from reference TRBV9 and TRBJ1-4): DSGVTQTPKHLITATGQRVTLRCSPRSGDLSVYWYQQSLDQGLQFLIQYYNGEERAKGNILERFSAQQFPDLHSELNLSSLELGDSALYFCASSVRVVLMGKKLFFGSGTQLSVL.

The genes are TRBV4-1 and TRBJ1-1; D not resolved. Trimming shortened V by 5 bases and J by 1 base, and 11 bases separated the two germline ends. Germline V gene lookup returns CDR1 MGHRA and CDR2 YSYEKL. This CDR3 has 14 residues. This CDR3 is CASSIQKGNTEAFF. CDR3 DNA: TGCGCCAGCAGCATCCAAAAGGGGAACACTGAAGCTTTCTTT.

The CDR3 region has the DNA TGTGCCAGCAGTGAACAGGTCGGGCAGGGGGGTGAAAAACTGTTTTTT. Translated: CASSEQVGQGGEKLFF. V is TRBV2 and J is TRBJ1-4, with 7 bases fitting TRBD1. V was clipped by 2 bases and J by 7 bases; unmatched bases: 10. CDR1 and CDR2 (germline): SNHLY, FYNNEI. The CDR3 runs to 16 residues.

The V and J genes are TRBV7-6 and TRBJ2-7, with 11 positions matching TRBD2. V shed 4 bases, J shed 2 bases, and the junction held 4 bases outside the gene matches. Germline V gene data show CDR1 as SGHVS and CDR2 as FNYEAQ. This CDR3 has 15 residues. In DNA form, the CDR3 reads TGTGCCAGCAGCTCCGTAGCGGGAGGGACCTACGAGCAGTACTTC. Its translation is CASSSVAGGTYEQYF.

V is TRBV9 and J is TRBJ2-2; 7 bases map to TRBD2. CDR3 length: 16 residues. The ends lost 3 bases at V and 2 bases at J; junction bases unmatched: 7. CDR1 is SGDLS, CDR2 YYNGEE, per germline. DNA for the CDR3: TGTGCCAGCAGCGCCCGACTAGCAGACAACACCGGGGAGCTGTTTTTT. Translated: CASSARLADNTGELFF.

The V call is TRBV28, the J call TRBJ1-1; tentative D call: TRBD1 (5 bases). The length of the CDR3 is 16 residues. Between the trimmed V and J ends, which lost 5 bases and 1 base, there was a span of 17 bases. Germline values: CDR1 MDHEN, CDR2 SYDVKM. In nucleotides, the CDR3 is TGTGCCAGCAGTCCTCGACGGGGACGAAGGAACACTGAAGCTTTCTTT. Protein product: CASSPRRGRRNTEAFF.

The chain recombines TRBV7-7 with TRBJ1-2, with 7 bases matching TRBD1. Per the germline V gene, CDR1 is SSHAT and CDR2 is FNYEAQ (reference sequence). The CDR3 covers 16 residues. The J segment lost 8 bases and the V segment lost 6 bases, leaving 18 bases of the junction unmatched. The CDR3 is CASSPLLGTVGFGYTF. Written as DNA, the CDR3 is TGTGCCAGCAGTCCTCTACTCGGGACAGTGGGATTCGGCTACACCTTC.

The rearrangement links TRBV5-1 to TRBJ1-1; D uncertain. CDR3 length: 17 amino acids. CDR1 and CDR2 (germline): SGHRS, YFSETQ. Trimming shortened V by 0 bases and J by 2 bases, and 17 bases separated the two germline ends. In DNA form, the CDR3 reads TGCGCCAGCAGCTTGGGAAGGTTGCGCGGGGATAACACTGAAGCTTTCTTT. This translates into CASSLGRLRGDNTEAFF.

The chain has TRBV12-5 and TRBJ2-3; 10 nucleotides match TRBD2. V shed 6 bases and J 4 bases; nucleotides not matched to a gene: 4. In germline, CDR1 is LGHNT, CDR2 FRNRAP. CDR3 length equals 14 residues. CDR3 sequence: CASGFSGRADTQYF. CDR3 nucleotide sequence: TGTGCTAGTGGCTTCAGCGGGAGGGCAGATACGCAGTATTTT.

The genes are TRBV6-4 and TRBJ1-1; D uncertain. CDR1 and CDR2 (germline): MRHNA, SNTAGT. The CDR3 runs 14 residues. The V gene lost 4 bases and the J gene lost 1 base, with 10 bases spanning the gap. CDR3 region: CASSAEGGNTEAFF. CDR3 DNA sequence: TGTGCCAGCAGTGCGGAGGGAGGGAACACTGAAGCTTTCTTT.

The rearrangement joins TRBV11-2 to TRBJ2-1; 12 bases agree with TRBD2. The V and J ends lost 4 bases and 7 bases, in that order; junction bases with no gene match: 8. Germline V gene sequence: CDR1 SGHAT, CDR2 FQNNGV. The CDR3 is 16 residues long. CDR3 amino acids: CASSSRLAGVINEQFF. The CDR3 DNA is TGTGCCAGCAGCTCACGACTAGCGGGAGTTATTAATGAGCAGTTCTTC.

V is TRBV5-1 and J is TRBJ2-5; the D gene is possibly TRBD2 (6 bases). From germline, CDR1 is SGHRS and CDR2 YFSETQ. Trimming took off 0 bases at V and 5 bases at J, with 17 bases between the two ends. This CDR3 has 16 amino acids. The CDR3 sequence is CASSLVQGGDRETQYF. DNA of the CDR3: TGCGCCAGCAGCTTGGTGCAGGGCGGGGATCGGGAGACCCAGTACTTC.

The genes are TRBV7-9 and TRBJ1-2; no firm D call. The CDR3 contains 16 residues. The ends were cut back, 5 bases at V and 2 bases at J, with 18 bases in the middle. Looked up from germline, CDR1 is SEHNR and CDR2 is FQNEAQ (reference sequence). CDR3: CASSPRSGTANYGYTF. For the CDR3, the DNA is TGTGCCAGCAGCCCCCGGTCCGGTACGGCGAACTATGGCTACACCTTC.